This passage covers 26 T cell receptor beta chains from one sample sequenced in a study of T cell responses to AZD1222 COVID-19 vaccine. Sequenced by immunoSEQ multiplex PCR; TCRdb stores in-frame clones only, minus some. Among about 180,000 clones, less than 95% were seen once, and the ten largest hold about 3%. Specimen: peripheral blood, collected on day 0 of AZD1222 vaccination. The source of these receptors is an adult in good health.

This chain links TRBV4-3 with TRBJ1-3; the D is unclear. This CDR3 region has 16 residues. V lost 0 bases and J lost 4, with 13 bases in between. Germline V gene lookup returns CDR1 LGHNA and CDR2 YSLEER. CDR3 protein: CASSQDPFVSGNTIYF. The CDR3 DNA is TGCGCCAGCAGCCAAGATCCGTTCGTCTCGGGAAACACCATATATTTT.

This chain joins TRBV18 and TRBJ2-4; D is unclear. The ends were cut back, 0 bases at V and 9 bases at J, with 12 bases in the middle. Germline V gene lookup returns CDR1 KGHSH and CDR2 LQKENI. The CDR3 extends over 14 amino acids. The CDR3 is CASSPPGQTGIQYF. For the CDR3, the DNA is TGTGCCAGCTCACCACCGGGCCAGACGGGCATTCAGTACTTC. Filled out from reference TRBV18 and TRBJ2-4, the complete variable domain reads NAGVMQNPRHLVRRRGQEARLRCSPMKGHSHVYWYRQLPEEGLKFMVYLQKENIIDESGMPKERFSAEFPKEGPSILRIQQVVRGDSAAYFCASSPPGQTGIQYFGAGTRLSVL.

The rearrangement uses TRBV28 and TRBJ1-2, with TRBD1 as a possible D gene (5 bases). V dropped 5 bases and J dropped 4 bases, with 14 bases sitting between them. Germline V CDR1 and CDR2: MDHEN, SYDVKM. This CDR3 is built from 14 residues. The CDR3 nucleotides read TGTGCCAGCAGTCAGGGTATGGCCAGCTATGGCTACACCTTC. This codes for CASSQGMASYGYTF.

This chain links TRBV27 with TRBJ2-1; no clear D. Trimming removed 1 base from V and 10 bases from J, with 8 bases in between. The length of the CDR3 is 12 residues. Germline CDR1 reads MNHEY; CDR2 reads SMNVEV (reference sequence). The CDR3 DNA reads TGTGCCAGCAGTTTATATCCCGCGGAGCAGTTCTTC. It specifies CASSLYPAEQFF.

The V call is TRBV27, the J call TRBJ2-7; TRBD2 is a possible D gene (5 bases). Germline CDR1 MNHEY, CDR2 SMNVEV (reference sequence). This CDR3 region has 14 residues. V was pared by 6 bases and J by 6 bases, with 18 bases between. The DNA of the CDR3 is TGTGCCAGCAGGACGGAGGCCCCCCTCTCCGAGCAGTACTTC. Translation gives CASRTEAPLSEQYF.

The chain recombines TRBV6-5 with TRBJ1-5, with TRBD1 matching over 8 bases. The CDR3 spans 15 residues. The V segment lost 0 bases and the J segment 8 bases; nucleotides outside the gene matches: 6. The germline V gene has CDR1 MNHEY and CDR2 SVGAGI. The CDR3 region has the DNA TGTGCCAGCAGTTACTCTGCAGGGGGCGTTGAGCCCCAGCATTTT. This encodes CASSYSAGGVEPQHF.

The V call is TRBV6-2 or TRBV6-3, the J call TRBJ2-3; TRBD2 matches at 7 bases. The germline gives CDR1 MNHEY, CDR2 SVGEGT. The CDR3 has 15 amino acids. V lost 0 bases to trimming and J lost 5 bases; unmatched junction nucleotides: 5. The CDR3 DNA is TGTGCCAGCAGTTACTCTAGACTAGCTGTAGATACGCAGTATTTT. Protein: CASSYSRLAVDTQYF.

J is TRBJ2-1 and V is TRBV6-5, with 10 bases that match TRBD1. This CDR3 is built from 16 residues. Trimming at V came to 4 bases and at J to 5 bases, leaving 8 bases not matched to a gene. Per the germline V gene, CDR1 is MNHEY and CDR2 is SVGAGI. The CDR3 coding sequence is TGTGCCAGCAGTTTAACGGGACAGGGGATAGACAATGAGCAGTTCTTC. Translating gives CASSLTGQGIDNEQFF.

This chain uses TRBV7-9 with TRBJ2-2; 10 nucleotides match TRBD1. The CDR3 extends over 15 amino acids. Germline V gene lookup returns CDR1 SEHNR and CDR2 FQNEAQ (reference sequence). V trimming: 4 bases; J trimming: 6 bases; junction bases outside the gene matches: 5. DNA of the CDR3: TGTGCCAGCAGCTCGGACAGGGGGTACGCCGGGGAGCTGTTTTTT. Its translation is CASSSDRGYAGELFF.

This chain uses TRBV7-9 with TRBJ2-7; 8 nucleotides align to TRBD2. The CDR3 extends over 13 amino acids. J gave up 3 bases and V 5 bases, and 3 bases lay outside the gene matches. Germline CDR1 and CDR2: SEHNR and FQNEAQ (reference sequence). The chain's CDR3 is CASSGLADYEQYF. The DNA of the CDR3 is TGTGCCAGCAGCGGACTAGCCGACTACGAGCAGTACTTC.

The chain has TRBV5-4 and TRBJ1-3; 10 nucleotides agree with TRBD1. Unmatched junction bases numbered 3, after V lost 2 bases and J lost 4 bases. CDR3 length equals 15 residues. Germline V CDR1 and CDR2: SGHNT, YYREEE (reference sequence). The CDR3 here is CASSFDRGLGNTIYF. In DNA, the CDR3 is TGTGCCAGCAGCTTCGACAGGGGGCTAGGAAACACCATATATTTT.

This chain joins TRBV24-1 and TRBJ1-5, with a weak D call TRBD1 (6 bases). Trimming cost V 6 bases and J 7 bases, with 12 bases left between them. CDR3 length: 13 amino acids. Germline V gene data show CDR1 as KGHDR and CDR2 as SFDVKD. Here the CDR3 reads CATSPGASQPQHF. The CDR3 DNA follows: TGTGCCACCAGTCCGGGGGCCTCGCAGCCCCAGCATTTT.

The rearrangement uses TRBV6-5 and TRBJ1-4; 10 bases are shared with TRBD1. Germline trimming cut 2 bases from V and 7 bases from J; bases unmatched to any gene: 1. This CDR3 is 14 amino acids long. Germline CDR1 and CDR2: MNHEY and SVGAGI. The CDR3, as DNA: TGTGCCAGCAGTTACGACAGGGGGCTTGAAAAACTGTTTTTT. Translation gives CASSYDRGLEKLFF.

V and J are TRBV11-2 and TRBJ1-6; perhaps TRBD1 as D (6 bases). The germline CDR1 and CDR2 sequences are SGHAT and FQNNGV. Trimming removed 0 bases from V and 7 bases from J, with 13 bases in between. The CDR3 contains 16 residues. CDR3 amino acids: CASSLDGGPKNSPLHF. The CDR3 DNA follows: TGTGCCAGCAGCTTAGACGGGGGCCCGAAAAATTCACCCCTCCACTTT.

This clone was found once. CDR3 loop: CASSPYLIPEQFF. The CDR3 DNA is TGTGCCAGCAGCCCGTACTTAATTCCTGAGCAGTTCTTC. The chain links TRBV12-3 or TRBV12-4 to TRBJ2-1; D remains ambiguous. Trimming left V 6 bases short and J 9 bases short, with 15 bases between. The CDR3 is 13 residues long.

This clone has a single count. The chain is built from TRBV14 and TRBJ1-1; possibly TRBD1 for D (5 bases). Germline CDR1 reads SGHDN; CDR2 reads FVKESK. Trimming cost V 2 bases and J 4 bases, with 14 bases left between them. This CDR3 contains 15 residues. CDR3 residues: CASSQLARGGTEAFF. The CDR3 DNA reads as TGTGCCAGCAGCCAACTCGCTAGGGGAGGCACTGAAGCTTTCTTT.

CDR3 in DNA: TGCAGCGGGACAGGGCTAAACAATGAGCAGTTCTTC. Amino acid sequence: CSGTGLNNEQFF. The rearrangement joins TRBV29-1 to TRBJ2-1; 8 bases match TRBD1. Germline trimming cut 7 bases from V and 5 bases from J; bases unmatched to any gene: 4. CDR1 is SQVTM and CDR2 is ANQGSEA in the germline V gene. CDR3 length: 12 residues.

This chain links TRBV5-6 with TRBJ2-2; D not certain. The CDR3 runs to 14 residues. Germline V gene sequence: CDR1 SGHDT, CDR2 YYEEEE. Trimming cost V 1 base and J 1 base, with 5 bases left between them. The CDR3 sequence: CASSLPRNTGELFF. The CDR3 nucleotides are TGTGCCAGCAGCTTGCCCAGGAACACCGGGGAGCTGTTTTTT.

The J gene is TRBJ2-6, the V gene TRBV12-3 or TRBV12-4; unclear D gene. The CDR3 sequence is 13 residues long. Trimming took off 6 bases at V and 0 bases at J, with 3 bases between the two ends. Written as DNA, the CDR3 is TGTGCCAGCAGAATCTCTGGGGCCAACGTCCTGACTTTC. Protein: CASRISGANVLTF.

V gene TRBV5-1 combines with J gene TRBJ2-3, with a possible D match to TRBD1 (5 bases). Germline values: CDR1 SGHRS, CDR2 YFSETQ. This CDR3 spans 15 amino acids. The ends were cut back, 4 bases at V and 2 bases at J, with 14 bases in the middle. CDR3 sequence reads: CASSPSRQPTDTQYF. CDR3 nucleotides: TGCGCCAGCAGCCCCTCCCGACAGCCCACAGATACGCAGTATTTT.

The chain uses TRBV7-8 and TRBJ1-2; 7 bases line up with TRBD1. CDR3 length: 14 amino acids. Germline CDR1 SGHVS, CDR2 FQNEAQ. V shed 5 bases, J shed 4 bases, and the junction held 7 bases outside the gene matches. In DNA, the CDR3 is TGTGCCAGCAGCCCACCGGACAGGATCTATGGCTACACCTTC. Translating gives CASSPPDRIYGYTF.

This rearrangement joins TRBV19 to TRBJ1-2; D is possibly TRBD1 (6 bases). The germline V gene encodes CDR1 LNHDA and CDR2 SQIVND (reference sequence). V dropped 6 bases and J dropped 5 bases, with 13 bases sitting between them. The CDR3 length is 13 residues. The DNA for the CDR3 is TGTGCCAGTAGGACCGGGACACTATATGGCTACACCTTC. Residues: CASRTGTLYGYTF. The complete variable domain, with remaining parts taken from reference TRBV19 and TRBJ1-2, reads DGGITQSPKYLFRKEGQNVTLSCEQNLNHDAMYWYRQDPGQGLRLIYYSQIVNDFQKGDIAEGYSVSREKKESFPLTVTSAQKNPTAFYLCASRTGTLYGYTFGSGTRLTVV.

The V gene is TRBV2, the J gene TRBJ2-3, with unresolved D. The V end was cut by 6 bases, the J end by 7 bases, with 5 bases between. This CDR3 is built from 10 residues. Germline CDR1 and CDR2: SNHLY and FYNNEI. This CDR3 is CASSSHTQYF. CDR3 nucleotides: TGTGCCAGCAGCAGCCATACGCAGTATTTT. The complete variable domain, with remaining parts taken from reference TRBV2 and TRBJ2-3, reads EPEVTQTPSHQVTQMGQEVILRCVPISNHLYFYWYRQILGQKVEFLVSFYNNEISEKSEIFDDQFSVERPDGSNFTLKIRSTKLEDSAMYFCASSSHTQYFGPGTRLTVL.

The chain couples TRBV4-2 to TRBJ1-3, with D uncertain. Deletions cut 0 bases from V and 4 bases from J, with 13 bases between. CDR1 LGHNA and CDR2 YNFKEQ come from the germline V gene. The CDR3 runs to 16 residues. CDR3 in amino acids: CASSQEPGVQGNTIYF. The CDR3 DNA follows: TGTGCCAGCAGCCAAGAGCCCGGGGTGCAAGGAAACACCATATATTTT.

This clone occurred once. J is TRBJ2-7 and V is TRBV20-1; D is ambiguous. There are 14 residues in the CDR3. CDR1 DFQATT and CDR2 SNEGSKA come from the germline V gene (reference sequence). V was clipped by 3 bases and J by 0 bases, with 12 bases between them. CDR3 coding DNA: TGCAGTGCTAGTACGGCCGAAAGCTCCTACGAGCAGTACTTC. This translates into CSASTAESSYEQYF.

Notes on this clone: The junction and the germline gene differ at one end; a read error may be behind it. The chain combines TRBV7-7 with TRBJ1-3; D remains ambiguous. Germline assignment: CDR1 SSHAT and CDR2 FNYEAQ (reference sequence). CDR3 length: 13 residues. CDR3 residues: CASSPTSGNTIYF. DNA for the CDR3: TGTGCTAGCAGCCCGACCTCTGGAAACACCATATATTTT.